These T cell receptor beta chains were read from a single sample in a study of OX40 agonist ivuxolimab in advanced cancers. TCRdb keeps only in-frame clones here, not all; method: immunoSEQ multiplex PCR. The sample has roughly 18,000 clones, 60% to 80% seen once. The sample in question was CD4+ or CD8+ T cells sorted from blood, obtained in a trial of the OX40 agonist ivuxolimab. These receptors originate from an adult with an advanced solid tumor such as melanoma, head and neck, liver or kidney cancer. CDR3s include the opening cysteine and the closing phenylalanine or tryptophan. Part of the rows lack a size; the others show once, few, many or a class for expanded clones.

J gene	V gene	clone size	CDR3 protein
TRBJ2-7	TRBV4-1	.	CASSQDTYEQYF
TRBJ1-2	TRBV9	.	CASSVEDRREDYGYTF
TRBJ2-5	TRBV29-1	.	CSVEGSGRDVYQETQYF
TRBJ2-7	TRBV29-1	.	CSVGQGNDEQYF
TRBJ1-5	TRBV7-2	medium-sized	CASSYSVRGPQHF
TRBJ2-6	TRBV5-1	.	CASSVDGTSGANVLTF
TRBJ1-1	TRBV2	.	CASSGSHDRGNTEAFF
TRBJ2-1	TRBV11-1	.	CASSATSGNAGSYNEQFF
TRBJ2-7	TRBV6-1	.	CASRQGYEQYF